This entry describes one T cell receptor beta chain. Its cognate antigen is unknown. The length of the CDR3 is 14 residues. Trimming removed 6 bases from V and 0 bases from J, with 12 bases in between. CDR1 and CDR2 (germline): SNHLY, FYNNEI. The data belong to a study of glioma-infiltrating T cells. Amplification of TCR alpha and beta CDR3 regions from RNA used iRepertoire nested multiplex PCR. TCRdb fed the multiplex PCR reads into MiXCR, producing one record per CDR3 protein. This repertoire shows roughly 350,000 distinct CDR3 sequences, roughly 41% found once; its top ten account for around 12%. Study observations and caveats: Above-expected tissue-blood divergence occurred in all gliomas, most in low-grade ones.

The sequence was obtained from a human donor with low-grade glioma or glioblastoma, undergoing nonglioma brain surgery, or in good health (not recorded which). The sample taken for sequencing was glioma tissue, nonneoplastic brain tissue, or PBMCs (not recorded which). This chain connects TRBV2 to TRBJ2-7; D perhaps matches TRBD1 (6 bases). In nucleotides, the CDR3 is TGTGCCAGCAGCCGAAGGACAGACTCCTACGAGCAGTACTTC. Residues: CASSRRTDSYEQYF.